These 3 T cell receptor beta chains were sequenced from one sample in a study of somatic mutations in cytotoxic T cells in rheumatoid arthritis. The method was immunoSEQ multiplex PCR; TCRdb's version includes in-frame clones alone and lacks a portion of them. The repertoire includes roughly 18,000 clones, approximately 83% of them detected once, and approximately 9.9% sits in the top ten. The sequencing sample was made of CD8+ T cells sorted from blood. Receptors originate from a man between 18 and 35 years old with rheumatoid arthritis.

V is TRBV5-6 and J is TRBJ2-7; D uncertain. The length of the CDR3 is 14 residues. In germline, CDR1 is SGHDT, CDR2 YYEEEE. Trimming shortened V by 0 bases and J by 2 bases, and 9 bases separated the two germline ends. CDR3 in amino acids: CASSLEARPYEQYF. Written as DNA, the CDR3 is TGTGCCAGCAGCTTGGAGGCCCGCCCCTACGAGCAGTACTTC.

This chain connects TRBV14 to TRBJ2-1, with a possible D match to TRBD2 (6 bases). Germline V lookup: CDR1 SGHDN, CDR2 FVKESK. V lost 0 bases and J 0 bases, leaving 9 bases between the germline ends. CDR3 length: 16 amino acids. CDR3: CASSQDIGSSYNEQFF. As DNA, the CDR3 is TGTGCCAGCAGCCAAGATATCGGGAGCTCCTACAATGAGCAGTTCTTC.

This rearrangement joins TRBV10-1 to TRBJ1-3; a possible D gene is TRBD1 (5 bases). CDR3 length equals 17 residues. The germline V gene encodes CDR1 WNHNN and CDR2 SYGVQD (reference sequence). The V end was cut by 1 base, the J end by 0 bases, with 13 bases between. CDR3 nucleotide sequence: TGCGCCAGCAGTGAGTTACCCGGGGACTACTCTGGAAACACCATATATTTT. Its translation is CASSELPGDYSGNTIYF.